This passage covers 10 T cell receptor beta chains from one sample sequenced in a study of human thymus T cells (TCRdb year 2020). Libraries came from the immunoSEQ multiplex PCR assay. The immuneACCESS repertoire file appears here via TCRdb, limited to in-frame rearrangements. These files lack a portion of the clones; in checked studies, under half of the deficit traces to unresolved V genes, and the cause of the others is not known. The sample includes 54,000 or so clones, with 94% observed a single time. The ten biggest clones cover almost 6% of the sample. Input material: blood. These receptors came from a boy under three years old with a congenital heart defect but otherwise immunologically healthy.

CDR3 protein: CATLGGMNTEAFF. The CDR3 bases are TGTGCCACCCTGGGCGGAATGAACACTGAAGCTTTCTTT. The chain couples TRBV5-4 to TRBJ1-1; no reliable D call. This CDR3 is 13 amino acids long. The germline V gene has CDR1 SGHNT and CDR2 YYREEE (reference sequence). V lost 9 bases and J lost 0, with 12 bases in between.

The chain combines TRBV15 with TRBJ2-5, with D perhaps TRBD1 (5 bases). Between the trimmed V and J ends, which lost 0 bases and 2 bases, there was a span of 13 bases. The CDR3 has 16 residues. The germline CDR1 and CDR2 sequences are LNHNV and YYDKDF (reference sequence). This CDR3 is CATSRDLGARQETQYF. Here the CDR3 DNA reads TGTGCCACCAGCAGAGATTTAGGGGCGCGGCAAGAGACCCAGTACTTC.

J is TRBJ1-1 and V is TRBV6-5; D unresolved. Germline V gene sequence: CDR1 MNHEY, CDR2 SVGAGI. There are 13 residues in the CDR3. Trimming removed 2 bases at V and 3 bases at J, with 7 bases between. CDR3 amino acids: CASSYLRYTEAFF. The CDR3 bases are TGTGCCAGCAGTTACCTCAGATACACTGAAGCTTTCTTT.

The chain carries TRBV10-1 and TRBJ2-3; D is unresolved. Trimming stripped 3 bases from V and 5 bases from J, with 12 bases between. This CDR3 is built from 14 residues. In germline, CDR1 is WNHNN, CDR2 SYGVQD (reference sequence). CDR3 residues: CASSDNLGVDTQYF. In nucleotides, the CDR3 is TGCGCCAGCAGTGATAATCTTGGAGTAGATACGCAGTATTTT.

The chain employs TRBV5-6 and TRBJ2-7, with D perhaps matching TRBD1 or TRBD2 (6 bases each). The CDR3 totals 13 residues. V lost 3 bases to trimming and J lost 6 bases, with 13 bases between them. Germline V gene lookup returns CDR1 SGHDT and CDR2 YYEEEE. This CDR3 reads CASSSIGGPEQYF. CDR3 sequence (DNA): TGTGCCAGCAGCTCCATAGGGGGGCCCGAGCAGTACTTC.

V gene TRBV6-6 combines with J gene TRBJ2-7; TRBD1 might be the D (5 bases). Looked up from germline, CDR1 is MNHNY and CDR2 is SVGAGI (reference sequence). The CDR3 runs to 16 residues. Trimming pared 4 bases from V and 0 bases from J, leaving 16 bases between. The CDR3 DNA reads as TGTGCCAGCAGTTCCACAGGTAGGGGATTCTCCTACGAGCAGTACTTC. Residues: CASSSTGRGFSYEQYF.

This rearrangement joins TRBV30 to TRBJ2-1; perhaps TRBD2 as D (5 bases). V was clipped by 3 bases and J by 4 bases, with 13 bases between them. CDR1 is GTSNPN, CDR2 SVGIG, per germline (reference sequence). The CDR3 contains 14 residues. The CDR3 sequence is CAWSTGLGYNEQFF. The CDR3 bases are TGTGCCTGGAGCACCGGACTGGGATACAATGAGCAGTTCTTC.

The CDR3 loop reads CASSWSGGGLKFF. Written as DNA, the CDR3 is TGTGCCAGCTCATGGAGTGGCGGGGGGTTAAAGTTCTTC. The chain is built from TRBV18 and TRBJ2-1; 8 nucleotides align to TRBD2. Looked up from germline, CDR1 is KGHSH and CDR2 is LQKENI. V lost 5 bases to trimming and J lost 14 bases; unmatched junction nucleotides: 11. The CDR3 loop spans 13 amino acids.

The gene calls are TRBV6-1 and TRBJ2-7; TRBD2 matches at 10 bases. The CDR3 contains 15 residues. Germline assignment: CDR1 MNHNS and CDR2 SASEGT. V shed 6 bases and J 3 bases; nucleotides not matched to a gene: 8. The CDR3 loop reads CASSIGASGSYEQYF. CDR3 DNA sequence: TGTGCCAGCAGCATTGGGGCTAGCGGGAGCTACGAGCAGTACTTC.

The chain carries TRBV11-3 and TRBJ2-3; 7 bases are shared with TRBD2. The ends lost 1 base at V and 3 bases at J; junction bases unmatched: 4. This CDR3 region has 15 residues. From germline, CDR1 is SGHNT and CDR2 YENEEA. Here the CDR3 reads CASSLGGSATDTQYF. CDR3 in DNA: TGTGCCAGCAGCTTAGGCGGGAGTGCAACAGATACGCAGTATTTT.